Sequencing of this TCR beta chain was carried out in a study of shared clonotypes between healthy human individuals. The table lists this clone with a count of one. The test was conducted at deep level. The genomic DNA of each subset was split evenly across several immunoSEQ plates. Original handling: From ImmunoSEQ came sequences covering only the junction and carrying no quality scores, so filtering differed. Assay: immunoSEQ multiplex PCR; the TCRdb copy retains only in-frame clones and omits some. For V, J and clone size, that table is used; D and trimming come from the DNA. The profile shows about 2.3 million clones, over 85% of them singletons. This receptor was identified in a man between 18 and 29 years old in good health. Some clones in this sample may be carry-over from other donors' samples. The sequenced sample was naive CD4+ T cells from PBMCs. Documented subset: CD45RA+ positively selected.

CDR3 protein: CAISTGTSLPGELFF. The CDR3 region has the DNA TGTGCCATCAGTACCGGGACTAGCCTACCCGGGGAGCTGTTTTTT. The chain uses TRBV10-3 and TRBJ2-2; 9 bases map to TRBD2. There are 15 residues in the CDR3. Germline CDR1 is ENHRY and CDR2 is SYGVKD. Losses at the gene ends were 5 bases for V and 6 bases for J; bases not matched to a gene: 7.